What follows are 21 T cell receptor beta chains derived from one specimen sequenced in a study of shared clonotypes between healthy human individuals. The protocol was immunoSEQ multiplex PCR, while the TCRdb copy is restricted to in-frame clones and leaves out a portion. The sample includes some 1 million clones, approximately 70% of them seen just once. Input material: memory CD4+ T cells sorted from blood. The sample's subset: CD45RA-negative fraction. The receptors here all came from a man aged 18 to 29 in good health.

This rearrangement joins TRBV10-1 to TRBJ2-2; D not certain. CDR1 and CDR2 (germline): WNHNN, SYGVQD (reference sequence). V lost 4 bases, J lost 6 bases, and 6 bases lay in between. The CDR3 consists of 12 residues. The CDR3 spells CASSASAGELFF. CDR3 in DNA: TGCGCCAGCAGTGCTTCGGCCGGGGAGCTGTTTTTT.

The rearrangement joins TRBV19 to TRBJ1-2, with 9 bases identical to TRBD1. The J segment lost 7 bases and the V segment lost 4 bases, leaving 7 bases of the junction unmatched. Germline V gene data show CDR1 as LNHDA and CDR2 as SQIVND (reference sequence). The CDR3 extends over 14 amino acids. The CDR3 coding sequence is TGTGCCAGTAGTACTACAGGGGGCGCGGGTGGCTACACCTTC. Translated, it gives CASSTTGGAGGYTF.

This clone was recorded once. The chain has TRBV5-1 and TRBJ2-5; TRBD2 matches 9 bases. The CDR3 is made up of 18 amino acids. V trimming: 3 bases; J trimming: 4 bases; junction bases outside the gene matches: 16. Per the germline V gene, CDR1 is SGHRS and CDR2 is YFSETQ. The CDR3 reads CASSSQSGRIVSGETQYF. CDR3 sequence (DNA): TGCGCCAGCAGCTCCCAGAGCGGGAGGATTGTTTCTGGAGAGACCCAGTACTTC.

The chain is built from TRBV6-6 and TRBJ1-3; no clear D. The CDR3 has 14 amino acids. CDR1 and CDR2 (germline): MNHNY, SVGAGI (reference sequence). V was clipped by 4 bases and J by 0 bases, with 7 bases between them. The CDR3 DNA reads as TGTGCCAGCAGTTCAGACCTCTCTGGAAACACCATATATTTT. Amino acids: CASSSDLSGNTIYF.

The chain recombines TRBV5-4 with TRBJ2-5; TRBD2 might be the D (6 bases). V lost 0 bases to trimming and J lost 1 base, with 13 bases between them. Germline V gene sequence: CDR1 SGHNT, CDR2 YYREEE (reference sequence). The CDR3 loop spans 16 amino acids. CDR3 amino acids: CASSLAGVGFQETQYF. Written as DNA, the CDR3 is TGTGCCAGCAGCTTGGCGGGGGTAGGGTTCCAAGAGACCCAGTACTTC.

This sequence joins TRBV27 and TRBJ1-2, with D unresolved. CDR3 size: 14 residues. V gave up 2 bases and J gave up 5 bases, with 12 bases separating them. Per the germline V gene, CDR1 is MNHEY and CDR2 is SMNVEV (reference sequence). In DNA form, the CDR3 reads TGTGCCAGCAGTTTAGCGGGTTTCCCATATGGCTACACCTTC. It codes for CASSLAGFPYGYTF.

About this clone itself: At one end, the junction sequence differs from germline, possibly due to a read error. The rearrangement links TRBV9 to TRBJ2-7; 8 bases map to TRBD1. The germline V gene has CDR1 SGDLS and CDR2 YYNGEE. The CDR3 loop spans 15 amino acids. The CDR3 protein is CASSIGAGGPRFHCF. CDR3 coding DNA: TGTGCCAGCAGCATTGGAGCAGGGGGCCCTCGCTTCCACTGCTTC.

The chain uses TRBV6-1 and TRBJ2-7, with TRBD2 matching 11 bases. This CDR3 is built from 15 residues. V shed 7 bases, J shed 5 bases, and the junction held 10 bases outside the gene matches. Germline CDR1 and CDR2: MNHNS and SASEGT. CDR3 nucleotide sequence: TGTGCCAGCAAAGTACTAGCGGGAGATCTCAACGAGCAGTACTTC. The encoded protein is CASKVLAGDLNEQYF.

The gene calls are TRBV5-1 and TRBJ2-3; D is possibly TRBD2 (5 bases). V lost 2 bases, J lost 3 bases, and 13 bases lay in between. CDR3 size: 15 residues. Per the germline V gene, CDR1 is SGHRS and CDR2 is YFSETQ. CDR3 sequence (DNA): TGCGCCAGCAGCTTACAACGGGGAATAACAGATACGCAGTATTTT. Translating it yields CASSLQRGITDTQYF. Complete variable domain (other parts from reference TRBV5-1 and TRBJ2-3): KAGVTQTPRYLIKTRGQQVTLSCSPISGHRSVSWYQQTPGQGLQFLFEYFSETQRNKGNFPGRFSGRQFSNSRSEMNVSTLELGDSALYLCASSLQRGITDTQYFGPGTRLTVL.

This chain joins TRBV5-1 and TRBJ1-1, with a tentative D call TRBD1 (6 bases). Trimming took off 4 bases at V and 1 base at J, with 11 bases between the two ends. Germline CDR1 and CDR2: SGHRS and YFSETQ. This CDR3 has 14 residues. The CDR3 sequence is CASSPSGENTEAFF. CDR3 DNA: TGCGCCAGCAGCCCCTCAGGGGAGAACACTGAAGCTTTCTTT.

This clone was seen repeatedly, ten times or more. The V and J genes are TRBV30 and TRBJ1-3; a possible D gene is TRBD1 (5 bases). V was clipped by 3 bases and J by 0 bases, with 18 bases between them. This CDR3 spans 17 amino acids. Germline V lookup: CDR1 GTSNPN, CDR2 SVGIG (reference sequence). CDR3 sequence: CAWRAHPGNYSGNTIYF. The CDR3 coding sequence is TGTGCCTGGAGGGCCCACCCAGGGAACTACTCTGGAAACACCATATATTTT.

The chain recombines TRBV5-4 with TRBJ2-7; 8 nucleotides align to TRBD2. The CDR3 runs 15 residues. The germline gives CDR1 SGHNT, CDR2 YYREEE (reference sequence). J lost 0 bases, V lost 1 base, and 3 bases had no gene match. The CDR3 bases are TGTGCCAGCAGCTTGTCGGCGGGGGGCTCCTACGAGCAGTACTTC. This encodes CASSLSAGGSYEQYF.

The V gene is TRBV25-1, the J gene TRBJ2-2; either TRBD1 or TRBD2 may fit D (5 bases each). Germline assignment: CDR1 MGHDK and CDR2 SYGVNS. Trimming cost V 4 bases and J 5 bases, with 14 bases left between them. This CDR3 region has 15 residues. CDR3 sequence (DNA): TGTGCCAGCAGTGTCCCGGGGACCGATACCGGGGAGCTGTTTTTT. Translating gives CASSVPGTDTGELFF.

The chain couples TRBV5-4 to TRBJ2-5; 10 bases line up with TRBD2. The CDR3 loop spans 16 amino acids. Looked up from germline, CDR1 is SGHNT and CDR2 is YYREEE (reference sequence). Unmatched junction bases numbered 6, after V lost 0 bases and J lost 4 bases. The CDR3 here is CASSLGAGGPGETQYF. Here the CDR3 DNA reads TGTGCCAGCAGCTTGGGAGCGGGAGGGCCGGGAGAGACCCAGTACTTC.

The sample holds one count of this clone. The chain combines TRBV9 with TRBJ2-7; 12 positions match TRBD2. Unmatched junction bases numbered 2, after V lost 4 bases and J lost 0 bases. From germline, CDR1 is SGDLS and CDR2 YYNGEE. The CDR3 covers 15 residues. In DNA, the CDR3 is TGTGCCAGCAGCCTAGCGGGGGGGAGCTCCTACGAGCAGTACTTC. Its protein product is CASSLAGGSSYEQYF.

The chain uses TRBV6-5 and TRBJ2-6, with a tentative D call TRBD1 (5 bases). CDR1 MNHEY and CDR2 SVGAGI come from the germline V gene. The CDR3 has 16 amino acids. V shed 4 bases and J shed 2 bases, with 12 bases lying between them. The CDR3 region is CASSLSARAGANVLTF. CDR3 nucleotide sequence: TGTGCCAGCAGTTTATCAGCCAGGGCTGGGGCCAACGTCCTGACTTTC.

A word on this clone: A much larger clone differs from this one at a single base, so this may be a read error. The sample carries other DNA sequences with the same CDR3. This chain links TRBV6-5 with TRBJ2-5, with 9 bases that match TRBD1. CDR1 and CDR2 (germline): MNHEY, SVGAGI. The ends lost 6 bases at V and 4 bases at J; junction bases unmatched: 6. The CDR3 is made up of 14 amino acids. CDR3 protein: CASSTGQGRETQYF. The CDR3 coding sequence is TGTGCCAGCAGCACCGGACAGGGGCGAGAGACCCAGTACTTC.

This clone turned up a few times. The chain has TRBV7-9 and TRBJ2-5; tentative D call: TRBD1 (5 bases). This CDR3 is 14 amino acids long. In germline, CDR1 is SEHNR, CDR2 FQNEAQ (reference sequence). Trimming removed 5 bases at V and 1 base at J, with 11 bases between. The CDR3 DNA reads TGTGCCAGCAGCCCCCACAGGTCCCAAGAGACCCAGTACTTC. Translation gives CASSPHRSQETQYF.

The sample holds a few counts of this clone. The genes are TRBV28 and TRBJ1-2; D ambiguous. The V end lost 3 bases, the J end lost 1 base, and 15 bases lay between the germline ends. The length of the CDR3 is 16 residues. Germline V gene lookup returns CDR1 MDHEN and CDR2 SYDVKM. The CDR3: CASSFSGLGGNYGYTF. The CDR3 DNA follows: TGTGCCAGCAGTTTCAGTGGGTTAGGCGGTAACTATGGCTACACCTTC.

V usage is TRBV6-1 and J usage is TRBJ2-7; no clear D gene. The CDR3 totals 13 residues. The germline CDR1 and CDR2 sequences are MNHNS and SASEGT. V gave up 3 bases and J gave up 4 bases, with 10 bases separating them. The CDR3 loop reads CASSEAVPYEQYF. CDR3 coding DNA: TGTGCCAGCAGTGAGGCAGTCCCTTACGAGCAGTACTTC.

The chain employs TRBV7-9 and TRBJ2-1, with 9 nucleotides matching TRBD2. Germline assignment: CDR1 SEHNR and CDR2 FQNEAQ (reference sequence). With 4 bases clipped from V and 6 bases from J, the junction kept 7 bases outside the gene matches. There are 15 residues in the CDR3. In DNA form, the CDR3 reads TGTGCCAGCAGCTCATTAGCGGGAGCCAGCAATGAGCAGTTCTTC. Its translation: CASSSLAGASNEQFF.